This entry is about one TCR beta chain. This entry comes from a study of monozygotic twins with inflammatory bowel disease. The length of the CDR3 is 13 residues. Germline V lookup: CDR1 MNHNS, CDR2 SASEGT. With the 5' RACE reads reprocessed, TCRdb shows one record per CDR3 protein and no DNA. This listing includes around 150,000 distinct CDR3 sequences. Specimen: blood. The TCR comes from a human donor with ulcerative colitis or Crohn's disease, or a healthy co-twin of an affected twin (not recorded which). This rearrangement joins TRBV6-1 to TRBJ1-1; the D call from TCRdb, TRBD1, cannot be confirmed without DNA. The CDR3 loop is CASIRPAGTEAFF.